Presented here are 6 T cell receptor beta chains from one specimen sequenced in a study of cytomegalovirus exposure and HLA in healthy donors. PCR employed 60 Vbeta and 13 Jbeta primers. Some clones are missing from TCRdb's copy, which holds only in-frame ones; the method was immunoSEQ multiplex PCR. The sample yields more than 85,000 clones, approximately 72% seen once. Sequencing was carried out using PBMCs. Source of these receptors: a male donor in good health and CMV-seropositive.

This clone was counted once. The gene calls are TRBV5-1 and TRBJ2-5; 11 bases agree with TRBD2. The ends lost 2 bases at V and 9 bases at J; junction bases unmatched: 12. The CDR3 runs to 16 residues. Germline values: CDR1 SGHRS, CDR2 YFSETQ. The DNA for the CDR3 is TGCGCCAGCAGCTTAATAGCGGGGGGGCCTCAGAAGGCCCAGTACTTC. Protein: CASSLIAGGPQKAQYF.

J is TRBJ2-5 and V is TRBV18; perhaps TRBD2 as D (5 bases). Trimming took off 2 bases at V and 5 bases at J, with 9 bases between the two ends. The CDR3 covers 13 residues. In germline, CDR1 is KGHSH, CDR2 LQKENI. The CDR3 loop is CASSPGESETQYF. The CDR3 nucleotides read TGTGCCAGCTCACCAGGGGAGTCGGAGACCCAGTACTTC. Full variable domain (remainder filled in from reference TRBV18 and TRBJ2-5): NAGVMQNPRHLVRRRGQEARLRCSPMKGHSHVYWYRQLPEEGLKFMVYLQKENIIDESGMPKERFSAEFPKEGPSILRIQQVVRGDSAAYFCASSPGESETQYFGPGTRLLVL.

This sequence joins TRBV5-6 and TRBJ2-3; 15 nucleotides agree with TRBD2. The germline gives CDR1 SGHDT, CDR2 YYEEEE. V trimming: 6 bases; J trimming: 9 bases; junction bases outside the gene matches: 11. The CDR3 is made up of 16 amino acids. The DNA of the CDR3 is TGTGCCAGCAATCCAGGGACTAGCGGGGGGCAGGGGACGCAGTATTTT. It translates to CASNPGTSGGQGTQYF. Complete variable domain (other parts from reference TRBV5-6 and TRBJ2-3): DAGVTQSPTHLIKTRGQQVTLRCSPKSGHDTVSWYQQALGQGPQFIFQYYEEEERQRGNFPDRFSGHQFPNYSSELNVNALLLGDSALYLCASNPGTSGGQGTQYFGPGTRLTVL.

With respect to this clone: The sample has other DNA sequences that encode this CDR3 too. The rearrangement uses TRBV9 and TRBJ2-3; D is undetermined. Germline loops: CDR1 SGDLS, CDR2 YYNGEE. Trimming stripped 0 bases from V and 2 bases from J, with 7 bases between. CDR3 length equals 14 residues. CDR3 DNA: TGTGCCAGCAGCGTAGACAGCTCCACAGATACGCAGTATTTT. Translated, it gives CASSVDSSTDTQYF.

This chain uses TRBV30 with TRBJ1-5; D possibly corresponds to TRBD1 (5 bases). V dropped 0 bases and J dropped 4 bases, with 10 bases sitting between them. The CDR3 is made up of 14 amino acids. Germline CDR1 and CDR2: GTSNPN and SVGIG (reference sequence). The CDR3 is CAWSVLSGNQPQHF. The CDR3 bases are TGTGCCTGGAGTGTATTGTCAGGGAATCAGCCCCAGCATTTT.

This clone was found once. V is TRBV2 and J is TRBJ2-3, with D perhaps TRBD1 (5 bases). The CDR3 loop spans 17 amino acids. Germline V gene sequence: CDR1 SNHLY, CDR2 FYNNEI. Trimming cost V 7 bases and J 0 bases, with 20 bases left between them. DNA for the CDR3: TGTGCCAGCATTTTCGCCCAGGGATTTCTTAGCACAGATACGCAGTATTTT. It specifies CASIFAQGFLSTDTQYF. Supplemented by reference TRBV2 and TRBJ2-3, the full variable domain reads EPEVTQTPSHQVTQMGQEVILRCVPISNHLYFYWYRQILGQKVEFLVSFYNNEISEKSEIFDDQFSVERPDGSNFTLKIRSTKLEDSAMYFCASIFAQGFLSTDTQYFGPGTRLTVL.